This T cell receptor (beta chain) emerged from a study of T cells in Graves' hyperthyroidism and ophthalmopathy. What was amplified from RNA transcripts were TCR beta CDR3 regions. With the HTBI primer set, the TCR CDR3 went through a first round of RT-PCR. TCRdb recomputed calls from the multiplex PCR reads with MiXCR, one row per CDR3 protein. Here the sample spans hundreds of thousands of distinct CDR3 sequences, under 15% being singletons. The germline V gene has CDR1 SGHDN and CDR2 FVKESK. The CDR3 runs to 19 residues. The V and J ends lost 0 bases and 1 base respectively, with 19 bases between them. PBMCs came from roughly 10 ml fresh peripheral blood.

The V and J genes are TRBV14 and TRBJ2-4, with a tentative D call TRBD1 (6 bases). Sequences were obtained from blood. The receptor was isolated from a man aged 18-30 years with Graves' ophthalmopathy. The CDR3 DNA is TGTGCCAGCAGCCAAGAAGTTGTCAGGGGCGTTATTGCCAAAAACATTCAGTACTTC. It encodes CASSQEVVRGVIAKNIQYF.